This TCR beta chain was captured by sequencing in a study of cytomegalovirus exposure and HLA in healthy donors (dated 2017 in TCRdb). In the study overall: An earlier analysis of some 500 of the donors reported 250 to 350 Gb of sequence data and around 110 million unique TCR beta sequences from some 180 million T cells. About 300 gigabases of sequencing data and approximately 85 million unique TCR sequences were included in an early release covering around 650 HLA-typed donors. Of the roughly 420 genotyped donors, approximately 81% were placed in the genetic ancestry cluster associated with self-reported Caucasian donors. The study aimed to test whether signatures of past pathogen exposure could be identified by cataloging public T cell receptors. The study profiled the T cell repertoires of some 610 subjects by immunosequencing and related them to cytomegalovirus serostatus. Besides the first cohort of about 730 subjects, a separate validation cohort made up of 120 different subjects was used. To predict cytomegalovirus infection status, the study brought together high-throughput TCR immunosequencing, statistical association of individual TCRs with disease status, and machine learning. A later analysis re-examined previously published TCR beta repertoires from 500 to 700 donors and added high-resolution HLA genotyping to investigate patterns of TCR occurrence. The later analysis used no new phenotypic data to find candidate immune exposures, relying instead on TCR beta sequences and their occurrence across donors. An earlier analysis of 587 of the donors applied high-throughput TCR beta sequencing to assess whether each TCR beta V gene segment acted as functional or pseudogenic. Donor age, sex, ethnicity and CMV serostatus were compiled alongside the repertoire data. A later genetic analysis took genome-wide SNP genotypes for about 60% of the roughly 670 donors and used that subset as a discovery cohort. All discovery cohort repertoires had been generated using a single sequencing platform. Class I and class II HLA loci were covered by the typing at four-digit resolution. Typing coverage differed by locus: A, B, C, DRB1 and DQB1 were typed in about 629-630 donors, DQA1 in 522, DPA1 in 606, and DPB1 in approximately 450. Because of strong linkage in the cohort, 5 or 6 DR-DQ haplotypes were treated as single units for association and clustering. On average, around 230,000 unique TCR beta nucleotide sequences were sequenced per donor among 398 genotyped donors of the cohort, with roughly 18% of those sequences being non-productive. General findings and caveats noted by the study authors: In vitro tests confirmed that a few of the cytomegalovirus-associated TCR beta chains recognize cytomegalovirus antigens. A later analysis found that HLA-associated TCR beta chains were more clonally expanded and had lower generation probabilities than equally common non-associated chains. According to a later genetic analysis, donors in an Asian-associated ancestry cluster had fewer N-insertions in productive TCRs than the approximately 710-donor mean. Only TCR beta chains were sequenced in this cohort, and the absence of alpha or paired-chain data limited detectable features. A further reported finding was that TCR beta sequences accurately predicted the HLA-A and HLA-B alleles for most subjects in the first cohort. A later analysis found that most CMV-associated TCR beta chains appeared HLA-restricted, with HLA associations seemingly driven largely by CMV exposure. Roughly uniform sequencing depth across donors was assumed in presence/absence analyses, although this assumption may not hold. It was suggested by the authors that the approach could potentially be generalized to other disease states and immunological phenotypes. Strong co-occurrence of HLA alleles, especially DR and DQ, made assigning TCR associations to individual alleles difficult. In the study, 150 to 200 TCR beta chains were listed as associated with cytomegalovirus. The sequencing pipeline was judged likely to have produced a cluster of highly shared sequence variants as a technical artifact. According to a later analysis, parvovirus B19, influenza, CMV and Epstein-Barr virus appeared linked to several top co-occurrence clusters. Correlated functional status among segregating V segments might reflect linkage disequilibrium, but an unknown experimental factor could not be ruled out. A later analysis found that TCR association rates varied across HLA loci, with DRB1 alleles showing the most associated TCRs and HLA-C alleles the fewest. In a later genetic analysis, a missense DCLRE1C variant was associated with V-gene and J-gene trimming of TCR beta chains, and the association was replicated in an independent cohort. Because counts were too low, some 17 rarely observed V segments, including chromosome 9 orphons, were excluded from the earlier analysis of fewer than 650 of the donors. The classifier was reported to diagnose cytomegalovirus status with high specificity and sensitivity in both the original and validation cohorts. CMV serostatus was the only immune exposure information available for the cohort. A later analysis associated about 17,000 TCR beta sequences with specific HLA alleles at a false discovery rate of 0.05. Some IMGT-functional V segments, including TRBV6-2 and TRBV6-3, could not be told apart with the 87-base-pair reads, so those segments were excluded. Because some donors lacked HLA typing at each locus, the association tests relied only on the typed subset. In an earlier analysis of roughly 500 of the donors, most TCR beta V segments appeared in productive rearrangements about 90% or about 30% of the time, broadly matching IMGT annotations. Most TCR sequences were seen in very few donors, while some public TCRs were found in many individuals.

The CDR3 covers 17 residues, taking in both the cysteine and the phenylalanine. Of all the DNA, just the CDR3 is kept, 51 bases in frame from base 1. The germline V gene sets CDR1 to SGHDN and CDR2 to FVKESK. Relative to germline, V is missing 4 bases and J is missing 2 bases, with 4 bases of the junction outside any gene match. Of note for this clone: What this receptor recognizes is not known.

The cohort consisted of more than 650 healthy bone marrow donors. At the time of sampling, all cohort members were nominally healthy, though unrecorded immune exposures were likely present. The donor was CMV seronegative and was included in the group of about 400 seronegative cohort members. A peripheral blood sample was collected from each donor, and TCR beta sequencing was performed on peripheral blood mononuclear cells. The Qiagen DNeasy Blood Extraction Kit was used to extract genomic DNA from the blood cell samples. Libraries were made using the immunoSEQ multiplex PCR assay. A mixture of 60 forward primers for TCR Vbeta segments and 13 reverse primers for TCR Jbeta segments was used in the multiplex PCR. The CDR3 region of rearranged TCR beta genes was amplified from genomic DNA with a multiplex PCR assay. The Illumina HiSeq System was used to sequence the amplified TCR beta libraries as 87-base-pair reads. The study's processing was this. Across the 500 to 700 repertoires, a later analysis counted some 80 million unique TCR beta chains, some 11 million of which were shared by at least two donors. Raw reads were error-corrected and collapsed into unique sequences with a nearest-neighbor algorithm that merged closely related sequences to remove PCR and sequencing errors. V, D and J gene segments were assigned by aligning CDR3 sequences to IMGT reference sequences. For a sequence to be retained, a match of at least six nucleotides was required to both a V gene segment and a J gene segment. A rearrangement counted as productive if the CDR3 had no stop codons and remained in frame with V and J, and every other rearrangement counted as non-productive. CDR3 was defined by IMGT convention, running from the second conserved V-encoded cysteine to the conserved J-encoded phenylalanine. In an earlier analysis of around 570 of the donors, sequences lacking an unambiguous match to a single V gene segment were excluded. An earlier analysis of fewer than 750 of the donors classified V segments as functional when productive rearrangements were above 56.7% and as segregating when the standard deviation between donors was above 5%. A statistical classification framework was developed to diagnose cytomegalovirus status using the catalog of TCR beta chain sequences. A later analysis assigned V and J genes by comparing TCR nucleotide sequences with IMGT/GENE-DB human TR gene sequences. The TCRdist pipeline was used in a later analysis to assign CDR3 sequences and most-parsimonious VDJ recombination scenarios. In a later analysis, each TCR beta chain was defined by its CDR3 amino acid sequence together with its V-gene family, and reads lacking a unique V-gene family were excluded. A later analysis removed several hundred highly shared, low-generation-probability nucleotide sequences to deal with suspected cross-contamination and a sequencing artifact. In a later analysis, a clonal expansion index for each public chain was calculated from normalized within-repertoire ranks of inferred template counts. In a later analysis, generation probabilities were computed using a VDJ recombination model fitted to out-of-frame rearrangements, and the results were checked against IGoR. In a later analysis, TCR-TCR, TCR-HLA and TCR-CMV co-occurrence was scored with hypergeometric tests, and a repertoire-size bias correction was applied to TCR pairs. A later analysis estimated false discovery rates by permuting HLA or CMV assignments 20 times. In a later analysis, co-occurring TCRs were grouped using DBSCAN, and TCRdist sequence similarity was added for clustering within HLA-allele-positive subsets. Co-occurrence clustering excluded repertoires with fewer than 30,000 or more than 120,000 public chains, plus five with anomalous nucleotide sharing. As stored in TCRdb, this immuneACCESS dataset retains in-frame rearrangements with V and J assigned. A fraction of the clones does not appear; measured against another copy, unresolved V genes explain less than half of the discrepancy, and the remainder lacks a known reason. V and J calls and clone size follow that table, whereas D and trimming were derived from the DNA. The table for this sample shows roughly 100,000 clones. Roughly 3% of the sample lies in the top ten.

The chain was built from TRBV14 and TRBJ2-3; 15 central bases correspond to TRBD2. The source material was PBMCs. This sequence was found in a woman in her thirties in good health and CMV-seronegative. This receptor carries the CDR3 CASSRGLAGGYTDTQYF. The sequence in DNA is TGTGCCAGCAGCCGGGGACTAGCGGGAGGCTACACAGATACGCAGTATTTT.